A single sample is the source of the 19 T cell receptor beta chains below, sequenced in a study of cytomegalovirus exposure and HLA in healthy donors. PCR was performed using 60 Vbeta and 13 Jbeta primers. Sequencing used immunoSEQ multiplex PCR; TCRdb keeps in-frame clones, though not all of them. Of fewer than 250,000 clones in the sample, over 60% are singletons; the top ten hold approximately 2%. Sequencing was done on a sample of PBMCs. These receptors came from a woman aged 25 to 45 in good health and CMV-seropositive.

This clone was detected a few times. The gene calls are TRBV30 and TRBJ2-5, with 13 bases fitting TRBD2. CDR3 length: 15 amino acids. After removal of 0 bases from V and 5 bases from J, the junction contained 3 bases not matched to a gene. CDR1 and CDR2 from the germline V gene are GTSNPN and SVGIG (reference sequence). The CDR3 coding sequence is TGTGCCTGGAGTGTACTAGCGGGGGGGTTGGAGACCCAGTACTTC. It encodes CAWSVLAGGLETQYF.

The chain is built from TRBV5-1 and TRBJ2-3, with a weak D call TRBD2 (5 bases). CDR1 SGHRS and CDR2 YFSETQ come from the germline V gene. The CDR3 totals 15 residues. Trimming took 4 bases from V and 6 from J, leaving 18 bases between them. CDR3 sequence (DNA): TGCGCCAGCAGCGCCGGGCTCCCCGGGGTTGATACGCAGTATTTT. Translating it yields CASSAGLPGVDTQYF.

The V gene is TRBV20-1, the J gene TRBJ2-7; tentative D call: TRBD1 (5 bases). This CDR3 has 11 amino acids. Germline CDR1 reads DFQATT; CDR2 reads SNEGSKA (reference sequence). Trimming stripped 3 bases from V and 6 bases from J, with 9 bases between. This CDR3 is CSARSGSEQYF. In nucleotides, the CDR3 is TGCAGTGCTAGGTCAGGGTCCGAGCAGTACTTC.

Remarks on this clone: This CDR3 is also generated by other DNA sequences in the sample. V gene TRBV7-2 combines with J gene TRBJ1-4; TRBD1 aligns across 8 bases. Germline CDR1 and CDR2: SGHTA and FQGNSA. The CDR3 has 14 amino acids. V lost 3 bases to trimming and J lost 8 bases; unmatched junction nucleotides: 5. The DNA for the CDR3 is TGTGCCAGCAGCTTGCAGGGGGCGGGGGAAAAACTGTTTTTT. It translates to CASSLQGAGEKLFF.

The DNA for the CDR3 is TGTGCCAGCAGTTTTATCTCCCTAACAGGGCTTCGTAGGCCCCAGCATTTT. Translated, it gives CASSFISLTGLRRPQHF. The gene calls are TRBV28 and TRBJ1-5, with D possibly being TRBD1 (6 bases). V shed 3 bases and J shed 9 bases, with 24 bases lying between them. The CDR3 spans 17 residues. Per the germline V gene, CDR1 is MDHEN and CDR2 is SYDVKM.

The V and J genes are TRBV6-5 and TRBJ1-2; possible D gene TRBD1, 6 bases. V was pared by 5 bases and J by 7 bases, with 17 bases between. This CDR3 region has 14 residues. Per the germline V gene, CDR1 is MNHEY and CDR2 is SVGAGI. Here the CDR3 DNA reads TGTGCCAGCAGTCGAATACAGGGATTCGCTGGCTACACCTTC. The encoded protein is CASSRIQGFAGYTF.

This chain connects TRBV4-1 to TRBJ1-4; 8 bases are a match to TRBD1. The CDR3 is 15 amino acids. With 4 bases clipped from V and 7 bases from J, the junction kept 8 bases outside the gene matches. The germline gives CDR1 MGHRA, CDR2 YSYEKL. This CDR3 reads CASSRLGQGFEKLFF. CDR3 nucleotide sequence: TGCGCCAGCAGCCGCCTAGGACAGGGTTTTGAAAAACTGTTTTTT.

This clone was observed at least ten times. The CDR3 loop is CASLGQGTEAFF. CDR3 in DNA: TGTGCCAGCCTGGGACAGGGCACTGAAGCTTTCTTT. The V and J genes are TRBV28 and TRBJ1-1; 9 bases are shared with TRBD1. The CDR3 runs 12 residues. Germline trimming cut 8 bases from V and 4 bases from J; bases unmatched to any gene: 2. Germline loops: CDR1 MDHEN, CDR2 SYDVKM.

This chain uses TRBV29-1 with TRBJ2-1; 7 bases align to TRBD1. This CDR3 region has 13 residues. Germline CDR1 reads SQVTM; CDR2 reads ANQGSEA. V dropped 6 bases and J dropped 0; count of bases not matched to a gene: 2. CDR3 protein: CSVGGFSYNEQFF. DNA for the CDR3: TGCAGCGTAGGGGGCTTCTCCTACAATGAGCAGTTCTTC.

V gene TRBV30 combines with J gene TRBJ2-3, with D perhaps TRBD1 (5 bases). Germline lookup yields CDR1 GTSNPN and CDR2 SVGIG (reference sequence). V was clipped by 5 bases and J by 6 bases, with 18 bases between them. The CDR3 loop spans 14 amino acids. CDR3 amino acids: CAWGKGVVGDTQYF. The CDR3 coding sequence is TGTGCCTGGGGCAAAGGGGTAGTGGGTGATACGCAGTATTTT.

The chain joins TRBV30 to TRBJ2-5; TRBD2 agrees at 13 bases. Germline-derived CDR1 and CDR2 are GTSNPN and SVGIG (reference sequence). V trimming: 8 bases; J trimming: 5 bases; junction bases outside the gene matches: 11. CDR3 length equals 15 residues. The CDR3 DNA follows: TGTGCCCAGGGACTAGCGGGATTTCAGTTGGAGACCCAGTACTTC. Translated: CAQGLAGFQLETQYF.

The V call is TRBV5-4, the J call TRBJ1-3; tentative D call: TRBD1 (5 bases). The CDR3 consists of 14 residues. Between the trimmed V and J ends, which lost 5 bases and 1 base, there was a span of 10 bases. Germline V gene lookup returns CDR1 SGHNT and CDR2 YYREEE (reference sequence). CDR3 bases: TGTGCCAGCAGTCTCCAGGGATCTGGAAACACCATATATTTT. Translating gives CASSLQGSGNTIYF.

The V gene is TRBV7-2, the J gene TRBJ1-6; no clear D gene. Trimming shortened V by 4 bases and J by 1 base, and 5 bases separated the two germline ends. Germline assignment: CDR1 SGHTA and CDR2 FQGNSA. The CDR3 runs 14 residues. CDR3 coding DNA: TGTGCCAGCAGCTATATGTCCTATAATTCACCCCTCCACTTT. Amino acid sequence: CASSYMSYNSPLHF. Variable domain in full (rest from reference TRBV7-2 and TRBJ1-6): GAGVSQSPSNKVTEKGKDVELRCDPISGHTALYWYRQSLGQGLEFLIYFQGNSAPDKSGLPSDRFSAERTGGSVSTLTIQRTQQEDSAVYLCASSYMSYNSPLHFGNGTRLTVT.

V gene TRBV30 combines with J gene TRBJ1-3, with 9 bases lining up with TRBD1. The CDR3 is 14 residues long. The germline gives CDR1 GTSNPN, CDR2 SVGIG (reference sequence). Losses at the gene ends were 2 bases for V and 4 bases for J; bases not matched to a gene: 3. The CDR3 sequence is CAWSTGGRGNTIYF. The CDR3 bases are TGTGCCTGGAGTACAGGGGGCAGAGGAAACACCATATATTTT.

Here the CDR3 DNA reads TGTGCCAGCAGTCTCAGGACTTCTATCACAGATACGCAGTATTTT. Amino acids: CASSLRTSITDTQYF. This chain uses TRBV28 with TRBJ2-3, with D possibly matching TRBD2 (5 bases). The CDR3 consists of 15 residues. V was cut by 5 bases and J by 2 bases, with 14 bases left in between. Germline V gene lookup returns CDR1 MDHEN and CDR2 SYDVKM.

V gene TRBV10-3 combines with J gene TRBJ2-5; D may be TRBD1 (6 bases). Trimming took off 6 bases at V and 5 bases at J, with 13 bases between the two ends. The germline V gene encodes CDR1 ENHRY and CDR2 SYGVKD. The CDR3 runs 13 residues. The CDR3 loop is CAIRHRDFETQYF. CDR3 DNA: TGTGCCATCAGGCACAGGGATTTTGAGACCCAGTACTTC.

V and J are TRBV6-5 and TRBJ2-5, with a tentative D call TRBD2 (6 bases). The CDR3 has 14 residues. Germline-derived CDR1 and CDR2 are MNHEY and SVGAGI. The V and J ends lost 4 bases and 9 bases respectively, with 18 bases between them. The CDR3 here is CASSSRPRGRPQYF. CDR3 bases: TGTGCCAGCAGTTCCCGGCCCCGGGGGAGGCCCCAGTACTTC.

This chain connects TRBV29-1 to TRBJ1-1; D gene uncertain. This CDR3 comprises 10 residues. V lost 7 bases to trimming and J lost 8 bases, with 11 bases between them. Per germline, CDR1 SQVTM and CDR2 ANQGSEA. The CDR3: CSAREGEAFF. The CDR3 nucleotides are TGCAGCGCCCGAGAGGGAGAAGCTTTCTTT.

The chain uses TRBV5-8 and TRBJ1-1, with D possibly TRBD1 on 5 matching bases. The CDR3 loop spans 13 amino acids. Trimming shortened V by 3 bases and J by 1 base, and 7 bases separated the two germline ends. Germline CDR1 is SGHTS and CDR2 is YDEGEE. In DNA form, the CDR3 reads TGTGCCAGCAGCTCGACAGCGAACACTGAAGCTTTCTTT. The encoded protein is CASSSTANTEAFF. The entire variable domain, with the rest obtained from reference TRBV5-8 and TRBJ1-1, is as follows: EAGVTQSPTHLIKTRGQQATLRCSPISGHTSVYWYQQALGLGLQFLLWYDEGEERNRGNFPPRFSGRQFPNYSSELNVNALELEDSALYLCASSSTANTEAFFGQGTRLTVV.